This T cell receptor beta chain was recovered during a study of response to subunit inactivated influenza vaccine. TCRdb re-called the RT-PCR reads with MiXCR, one entry per CDR3 protein. This table holds some 570,000 distinct CDR3 sequences, approximately 11% found once. The data also belong to a second study, concerning T cells expressing NK-cell markers. As that study records: The TCR beta cDNA came from 5'RACE template switching with UMIs. HCMV specificity of expanded NKG2C+ T cell clones remained unclear.

The clonotype originates from a man between 50 and 59 years old who received an inactivated influenza vaccine. The sample was PBMCs from blood, taken on the day of vaccination.

CDR3 sequence reads: CASSTVDTQYF. The CDR3 DNA sequence: TGTGCCAGCAGCACAGTAGATACGCAGTATTTT. V and J are TRBV28 and TRBJ2-3; D gene uncertain. Trimming stripped 6 bases from V and 5 bases from J, with 6 bases between. CDR3 length: 11 amino acids. The germline V gene has CDR1 MDHEN and CDR2 SYDVKM.